The T cell receptor (beta chain) described here comes from a study of spatial heterogeneity in lung cancer. Overall study findings and caveats: Blood carried ubiquitous expanded tumor TCRs more at resection than follow-up.

On this clonotype itself: The antigen remains unidentified.

TCRdb redid the calling of the 5' RACE reads with MiXCR, one entry per CDR3 protein. The sample includes about 95,000 distinct CDR3 sequences, roughly 8.7% of them seen just once. This CDR3 region has 17 residues. Germline assignment: CDR1 MNHNY and CDR2 SVGAGI (reference sequence). V was cut by 7 bases and J by 0 bases, with 18 bases left in between. Time point indicated: sample taken at primary tumor resection. Whole RNA, isolated from tumor, nontumor lung or frozen PBMC, was sequenced without prior sorting. There were some 76 donors, all of them untreated patients with early-stage non-small cell lung cancer.

The chain recombines TRBV6-6 with TRBJ2-2; D unclear. The origin of this receptor is a male donor with early-stage non-small cell lung cancer. The sample in question was PBMCs, obtained at surgery. The CDR3 DNA follows: TGTGCCAGCATCTACCGGCAGAAACTTACGAACACCGGGGAGCTGTTTTTT. It codes for CASIYRQKLTNTGELFF.